This TCR beta chain originates from a study of cytomegalovirus exposure and HLA in healthy donors. V lost 0 bases and J lost 9; bases outside the gene matches: 11. CDR1 and CDR2 from the germline V gene are MNHEY and SVGAGI. The CDR3 has 16 amino acids. Study-wide points: As was reported, the HLA-A and HLA-B alleles of most subjects were accurately predicted from TCR beta sequences. In a later analysis, specific HLA alleles were associated with 16,000 or so TCR beta sequences at a 0.05 false discovery rate. With later analysis, a missense DCLRE1C variant became linked to TCR beta V- and J-gene trimming.

Vbeta (60) and Jbeta (13) primers were used in the PCR. In the original analysis: In a later analysis, about 9.9 million of about 80 million unique beta chains occurred in at least two donors. Sequencing was performed with immunoSEQ multiplex PCR; in TCRdb, only in-frame clones are kept and a portion is missing. The DNA was the basis for D and trimming; V, J and clone size are from that table. The sample table sets out some 110,000 clones. This clone is medium-sized by frequency. The antigen remains undetermined. The clonotype originates from a man aged 25-45 years in good health and CMV-seronegative. The sequencing input was PBMCs. The chain joins TRBV6-5 to TRBJ2-1; 7 positions agree with TRBD1. The CDR3 protein is CASSYSARGRMGEQFF. Here the CDR3 DNA reads TGTGCCAGCAGTTACTCGGCGAGGGGGCGCATGGGTGAGCAGTTCTTC.